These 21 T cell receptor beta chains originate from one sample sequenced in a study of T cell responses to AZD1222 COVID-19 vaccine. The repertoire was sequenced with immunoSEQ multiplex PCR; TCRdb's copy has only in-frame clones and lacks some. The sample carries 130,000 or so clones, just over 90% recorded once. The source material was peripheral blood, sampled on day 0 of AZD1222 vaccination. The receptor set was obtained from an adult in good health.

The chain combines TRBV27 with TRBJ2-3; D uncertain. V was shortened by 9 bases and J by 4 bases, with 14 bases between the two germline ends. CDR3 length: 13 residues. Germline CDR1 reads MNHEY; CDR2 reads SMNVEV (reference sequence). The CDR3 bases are TGTGCCAGTGGTCGGCAGGCAGCAGATACGCAGTATTTT. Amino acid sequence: CASGRQAADTQYF.

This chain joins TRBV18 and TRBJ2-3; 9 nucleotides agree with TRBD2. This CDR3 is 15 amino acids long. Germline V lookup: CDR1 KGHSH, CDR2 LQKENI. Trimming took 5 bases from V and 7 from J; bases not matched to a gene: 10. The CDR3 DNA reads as TGTGCCAGCTCATCCGGTTATAGCGGGAGAAATACGCAGTATTTT. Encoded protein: CASSSGYSGRNTQYF.

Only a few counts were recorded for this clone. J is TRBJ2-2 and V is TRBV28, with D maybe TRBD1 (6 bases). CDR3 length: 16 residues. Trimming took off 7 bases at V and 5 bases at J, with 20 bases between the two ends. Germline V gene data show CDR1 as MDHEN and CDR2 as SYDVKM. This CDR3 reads CASTMWGPVGTGELFF. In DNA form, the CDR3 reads TGTGCCAGCACCATGTGGGGGCCCGTCGGGACCGGGGAGCTGTTTTTT.

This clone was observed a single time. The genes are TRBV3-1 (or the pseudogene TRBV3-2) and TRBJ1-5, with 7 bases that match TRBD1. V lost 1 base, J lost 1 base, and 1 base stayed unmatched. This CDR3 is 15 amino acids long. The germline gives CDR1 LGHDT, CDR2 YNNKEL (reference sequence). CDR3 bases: TGTGCCAGCAGCCAAGCAGGGGGGAGCAATCAGCCCCAGCATTTT. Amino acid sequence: CASSQAGGSNQPQHF.

CDR3 bases: TGTGCCAGTAGTATAGGGGGTTTTGGTCTCACTGAAGCTTTCTTT. It encodes CASSIGGFGLTEAFF. This chain connects TRBV19 to TRBJ1-1; no reliable D call. V was shortened by 1 base and J by 4 bases, with 13 bases between the two germline ends. Germline V gives CDR1 LNHDA, CDR2 SQIVND (reference sequence). The CDR3 runs 15 residues.

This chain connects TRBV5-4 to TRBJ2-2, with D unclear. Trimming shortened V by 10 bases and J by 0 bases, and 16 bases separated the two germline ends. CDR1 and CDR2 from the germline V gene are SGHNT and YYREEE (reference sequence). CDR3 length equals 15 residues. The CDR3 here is CAAGSLSANTGELFF. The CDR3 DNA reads TGTGCCGCAGGTTCCTTGTCGGCGAACACCGGGGAGCTGTTTTTT.

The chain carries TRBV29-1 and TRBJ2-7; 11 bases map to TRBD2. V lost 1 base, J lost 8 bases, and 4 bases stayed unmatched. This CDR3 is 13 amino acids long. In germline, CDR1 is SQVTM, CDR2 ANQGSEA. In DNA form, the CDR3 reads TGCAGCGTTGAAGTAACGACTAGCGGGAAGCAGTACTTC. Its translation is CSVEVTTSGKQYF.

The CDR3 loop is CASSEQGAYETQYF. Here the CDR3 DNA reads TGCGCCAGCAGTGAACAGGGGGCGTATGAGACCCAGTACTTC. The rearrangement uses TRBV10-2 and TRBJ2-5; 9 positions agree with TRBD1. Germline V CDR1 and CDR2: WSHSY, SAAADI. With V trimmed by 3 bases and J by 5 bases, 4 bases remained unmatched. This CDR3 is 14 amino acids long.

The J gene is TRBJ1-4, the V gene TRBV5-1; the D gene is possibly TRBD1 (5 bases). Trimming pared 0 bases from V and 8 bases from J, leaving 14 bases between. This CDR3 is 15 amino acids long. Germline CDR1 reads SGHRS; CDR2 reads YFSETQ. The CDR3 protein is CASSLGEGSFEKLFF. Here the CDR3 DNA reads TGCGCCAGCAGCTTGGGTGAGGGGTCGTTCGAAAAACTGTTTTTT.

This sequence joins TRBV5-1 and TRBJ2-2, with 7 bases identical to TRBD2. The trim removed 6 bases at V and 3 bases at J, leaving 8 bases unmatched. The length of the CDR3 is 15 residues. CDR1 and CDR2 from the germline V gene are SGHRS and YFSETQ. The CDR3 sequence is CASTEAAGDTGELFF. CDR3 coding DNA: TGCGCCAGCACCGAAGCGGCGGGAGACACCGGGGAGCTGTTTTTT.

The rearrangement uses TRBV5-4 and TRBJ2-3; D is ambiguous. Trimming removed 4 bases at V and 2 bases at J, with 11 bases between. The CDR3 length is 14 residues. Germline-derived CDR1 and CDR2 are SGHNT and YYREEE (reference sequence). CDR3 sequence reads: CASSLGPTTDTQYF. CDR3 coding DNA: TGTGCCAGCAGCCTCGGCCCAACCACAGATACGCAGTATTTT.

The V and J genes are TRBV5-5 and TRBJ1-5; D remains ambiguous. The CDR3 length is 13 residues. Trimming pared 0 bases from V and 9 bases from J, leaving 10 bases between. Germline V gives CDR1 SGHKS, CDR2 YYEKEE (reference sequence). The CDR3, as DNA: TGTGCCAGCAGCTTGGGGGAGCGTGGGCCCCAGCATTTT. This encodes CASSLGERGPQHF.

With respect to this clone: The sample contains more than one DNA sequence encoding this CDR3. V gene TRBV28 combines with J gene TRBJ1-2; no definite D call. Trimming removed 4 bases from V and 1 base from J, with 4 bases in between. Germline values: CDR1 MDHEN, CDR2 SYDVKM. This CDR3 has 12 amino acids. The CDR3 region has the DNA TGTGCCAGCAGTTACAGTAACTATGGCTACACCTTC. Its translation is CASSYSNYGYTF.

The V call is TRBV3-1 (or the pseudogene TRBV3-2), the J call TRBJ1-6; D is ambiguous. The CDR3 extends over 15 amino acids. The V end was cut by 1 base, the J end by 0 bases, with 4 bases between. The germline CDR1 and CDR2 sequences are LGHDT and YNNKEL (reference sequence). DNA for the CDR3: TGTGCCAGCAGCCAAGGGAGCTCCTATAATTCACCCCTCCACTTT. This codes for CASSQGSSYNSPLHF.

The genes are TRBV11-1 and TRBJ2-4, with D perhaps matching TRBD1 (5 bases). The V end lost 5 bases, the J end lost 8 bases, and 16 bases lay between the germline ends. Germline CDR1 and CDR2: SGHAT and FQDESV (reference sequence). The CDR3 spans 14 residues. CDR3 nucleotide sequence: TGTGCCAGCAGCCCCTGGCAGGGTAGAGACATTCAGTACTTC. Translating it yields CASSPWQGRDIQYF.

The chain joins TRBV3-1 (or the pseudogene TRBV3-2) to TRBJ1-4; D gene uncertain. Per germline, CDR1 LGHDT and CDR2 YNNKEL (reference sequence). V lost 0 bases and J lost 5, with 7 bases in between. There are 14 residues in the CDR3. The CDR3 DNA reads TGTGCCAGCAGCCAAGATTATCGGAATGAAAAACTGTTTTTT. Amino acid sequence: CASSQDYRNEKLFF.

The CDR3 here is CASSFQGTGGPYEQYF. In DNA form, the CDR3 reads TGTGCCAGCAGTTTCCAGGGGACAGGGGGCCCCTACGAGCAGTACTTC. The chain uses TRBV27 and TRBJ2-7; 12 nucleotides agree with TRBD1. V was clipped by 3 bases and J by 2 bases; unmatched bases: 5. The CDR3 has 16 residues. Germline CDR1 MNHEY, CDR2 SMNVEV (reference sequence).

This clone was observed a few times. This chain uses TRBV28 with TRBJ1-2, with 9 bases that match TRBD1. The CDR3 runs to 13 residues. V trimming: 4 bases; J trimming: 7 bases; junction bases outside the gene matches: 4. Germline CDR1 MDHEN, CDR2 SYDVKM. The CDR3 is CASSSGQGSGYTF. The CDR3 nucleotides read TGTGCCAGCAGTTCGGGACAGGGCTCTGGCTACACCTTC.

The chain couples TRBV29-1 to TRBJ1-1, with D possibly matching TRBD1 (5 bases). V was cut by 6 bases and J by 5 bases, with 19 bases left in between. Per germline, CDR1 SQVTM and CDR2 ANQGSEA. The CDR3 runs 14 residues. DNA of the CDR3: TGCAGCGTGAAAATTGGGGCGTTAGTAACTGAAGCTTTCTTT. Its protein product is CSVKIGALVTEAFF.

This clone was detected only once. The CDR3 region has the DNA TGTGCCAGCAGTCTTGGCCGGAGCACAGATACGCAGTATTTT. It translates to CASSLGRSTDTQYF. V usage is TRBV3-1 (or the pseudogene TRBV3-2) and J usage is TRBJ2-3; D is unclear. The CDR3 loop spans 14 amino acids. Germline V gene data show CDR1 as LGHDT and CDR2 as YNNKEL (reference sequence). V was clipped by 6 bases and J by 0 bases, with 10 bases between them.

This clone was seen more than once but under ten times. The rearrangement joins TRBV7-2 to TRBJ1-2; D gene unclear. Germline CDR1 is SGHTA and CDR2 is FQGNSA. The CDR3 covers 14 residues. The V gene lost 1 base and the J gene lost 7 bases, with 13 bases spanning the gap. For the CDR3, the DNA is TGTGCCAGCAGCTTAGGGAGGCTTTCCTCTGGCTACACCTTC. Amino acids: CASSLGRLSSGYTF.